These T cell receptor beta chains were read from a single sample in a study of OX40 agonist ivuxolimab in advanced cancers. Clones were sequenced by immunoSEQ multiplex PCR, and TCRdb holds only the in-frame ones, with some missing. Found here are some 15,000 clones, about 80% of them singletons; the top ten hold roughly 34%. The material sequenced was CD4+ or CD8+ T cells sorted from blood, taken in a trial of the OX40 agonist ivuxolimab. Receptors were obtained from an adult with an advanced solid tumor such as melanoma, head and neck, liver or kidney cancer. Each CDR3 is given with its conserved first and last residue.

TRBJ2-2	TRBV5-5	CASSLGLAGGPNTGELFF
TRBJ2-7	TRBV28	CASSLGGLAGGLLTDEQYF
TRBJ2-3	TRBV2	CASTRKAGATPGTDTQYF
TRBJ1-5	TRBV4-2	CASSQRDRGPDQPQHF
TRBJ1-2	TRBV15	CATSADREDGYTF
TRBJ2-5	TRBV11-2	CASSHKLGEGQETQYF
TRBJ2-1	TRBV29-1	CSAVGEDEQFF
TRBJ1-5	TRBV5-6	CASSLHNSNQPQHF
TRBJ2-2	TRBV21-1	CASSKALWHPGELFF
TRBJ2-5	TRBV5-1	CASSWRETQYF
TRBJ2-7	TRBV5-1	CASSGDRPYEQYF
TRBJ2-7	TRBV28	CASSAPGQGAREQYF
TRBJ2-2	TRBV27	CASKGANGELFF
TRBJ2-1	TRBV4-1	CASSPENTNEQFF
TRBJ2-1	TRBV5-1	CASSLEQGVRSDEQFF
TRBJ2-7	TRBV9	CASSAAGGTREYEQYF
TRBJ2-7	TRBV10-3	CATLRGGSAFYEQYF
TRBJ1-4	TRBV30	CAWSGPNSLNEKLFF
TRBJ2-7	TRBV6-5	CASRPGTAYEQYF
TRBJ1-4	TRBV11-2	CASSDRRTAWHEKLFF
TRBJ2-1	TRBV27	CASSLSPDSYNEQFF
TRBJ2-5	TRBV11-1	CASTPSGAETQYF
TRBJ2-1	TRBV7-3	CASSLAGGPYNEQFF
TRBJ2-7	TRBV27	CASSLGTASYEQYF
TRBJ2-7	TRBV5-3	CARSLPAPGGPFFEQYF
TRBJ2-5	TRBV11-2	CASSLSSGETQYF
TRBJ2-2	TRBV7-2	CASSLGGESLTGELFF
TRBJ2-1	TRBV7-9	CASSFGRGNEQFF
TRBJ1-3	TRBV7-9	CASSLDLTGSGNTIYF
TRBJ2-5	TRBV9	CASSLRGLQETQYF
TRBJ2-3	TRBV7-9	CASSFRQVDSSTDTQYF
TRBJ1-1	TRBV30	CASSLQSVTEAFF
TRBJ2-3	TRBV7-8	CASSLSRADTQYF
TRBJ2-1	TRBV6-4	CASSEGGQNEQFF
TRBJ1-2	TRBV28	CASSLSSYGYTF
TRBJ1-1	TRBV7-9	CASSLSRQTEAFF